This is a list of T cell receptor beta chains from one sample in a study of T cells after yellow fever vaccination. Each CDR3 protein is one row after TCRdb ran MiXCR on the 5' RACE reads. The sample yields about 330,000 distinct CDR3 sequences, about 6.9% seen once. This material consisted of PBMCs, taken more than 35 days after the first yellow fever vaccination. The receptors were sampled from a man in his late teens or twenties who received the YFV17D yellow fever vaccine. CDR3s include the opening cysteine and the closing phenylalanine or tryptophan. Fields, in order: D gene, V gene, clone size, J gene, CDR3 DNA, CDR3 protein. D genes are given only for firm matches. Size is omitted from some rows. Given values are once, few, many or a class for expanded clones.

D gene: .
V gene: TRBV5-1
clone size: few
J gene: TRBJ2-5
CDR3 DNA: TGCGCCAGCAGCACTGGAGGGACCTTGGGAAAGACCCAGTACTTC
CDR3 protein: CASSTGGTLGKTQYF

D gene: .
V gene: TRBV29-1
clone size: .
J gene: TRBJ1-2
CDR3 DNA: TGCAGCGTTGAAGATCATGGGGGTGGCTACACCTTC
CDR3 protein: CSVEDHGGGYTF

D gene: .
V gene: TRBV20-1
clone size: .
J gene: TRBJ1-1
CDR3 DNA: TGCAGTGCGAAAGCTCGCTGGGGTACTGAAGCTTTCTTT
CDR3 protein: CSAKARWGTEAFF

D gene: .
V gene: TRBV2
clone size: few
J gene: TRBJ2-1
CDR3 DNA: TGTGCCAGCAGTGAACAGGGCCCTGAGCAGTTCTTC
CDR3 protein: CASSEQGPEQFF

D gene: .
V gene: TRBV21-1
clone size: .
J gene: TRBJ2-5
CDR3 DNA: TGTGCCAGCAGCAAAGAAGAGACCCAGTACTTC
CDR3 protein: CASSKEETQYF

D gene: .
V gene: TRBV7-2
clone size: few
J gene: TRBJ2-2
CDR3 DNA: TGTGCCAGCAGCTTAGGAGGGCTTGGGACCGGGGAGCTGTTTTTT
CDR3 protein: CASSLGGLGTGELFF

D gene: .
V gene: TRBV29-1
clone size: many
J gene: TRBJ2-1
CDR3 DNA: TGCAGCGTTGAAGCAGACTTAGCATATGAGCAGTTCTTC
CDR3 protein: CSVEADLAYEQFF

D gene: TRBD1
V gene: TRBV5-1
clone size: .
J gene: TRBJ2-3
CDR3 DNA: TGCGCCAGCAGCCGTCAGACAGGGCGTGAAACAGATACGCAGTATTTT
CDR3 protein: CASSRQTGRETDTQYF

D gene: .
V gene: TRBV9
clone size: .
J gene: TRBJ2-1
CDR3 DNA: TGTGCCAGCACCCCACGGGCCGAAGGGTTCAATGAGCAGTTCTTC
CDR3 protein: CASTPRAEGFNEQFF

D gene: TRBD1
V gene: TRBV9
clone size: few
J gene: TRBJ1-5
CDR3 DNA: TGTGCCAGCAGCGTAGACGCAGGGGGGGATCAGCCCCAGCATTTT
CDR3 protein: CASSVDAGGDQPQHF

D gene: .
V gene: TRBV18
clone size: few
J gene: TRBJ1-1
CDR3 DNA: TGTGCCAGCTCACCAACGTGGGGGAACACTGAAGCTTTCTTT
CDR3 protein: CASSPTWGNTEAFF

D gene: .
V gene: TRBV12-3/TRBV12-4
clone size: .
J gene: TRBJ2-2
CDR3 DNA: TGTGCCAGCACCTACTACCCCGGGGAGCTGTTTTTT
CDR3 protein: CASTYYPGELFF

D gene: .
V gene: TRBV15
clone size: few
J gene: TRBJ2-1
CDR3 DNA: TGTGCCACCAGCACTCGGGCCCAACATATATCCTACAATGAGCAGTTCTTC
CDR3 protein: CATSTRAQHISYNEQFF

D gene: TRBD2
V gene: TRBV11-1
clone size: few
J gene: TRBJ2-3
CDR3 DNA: TGTGCCAGCAGCGGGGGACTAGCGGGGGCTCCTAGCACAGATACGCAGTATTTT
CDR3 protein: CASSGGLAGAPSTDTQYF

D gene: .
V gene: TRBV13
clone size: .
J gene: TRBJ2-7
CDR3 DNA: TGTGCCAGCAGCTCCGGAGGGGGGCTCAACGAGCAGTACTTC
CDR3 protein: CASSSGGGLNEQYF

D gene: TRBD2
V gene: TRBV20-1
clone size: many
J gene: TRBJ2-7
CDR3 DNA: TGCAGTGCTAGAGATGCCTCCCTCGGACTAGCGGGGGCCTACGAGCAGTACTTC
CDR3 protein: CSARDASLGLAGAYEQYF

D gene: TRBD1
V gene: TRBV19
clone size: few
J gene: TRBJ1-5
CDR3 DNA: TGTGCCAGTACTACGTACAGGGGGCGGCATCAGCCCCAGCATTTT
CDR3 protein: CASTTYRGRHQPQHF

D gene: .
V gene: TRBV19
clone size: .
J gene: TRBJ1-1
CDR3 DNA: TGTGCCAGTAGTATCGTCGGGGGGGCGGCCACTGAAGCTTTCTTT
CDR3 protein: CASSIVGGAATEAFF

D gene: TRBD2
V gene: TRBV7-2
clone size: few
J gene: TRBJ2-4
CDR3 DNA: TGTGCCAGCAGCCCCCCTAGCGGGGGGATGGCCAAAAACATTCAGTACTTC
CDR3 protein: CASSPPSGGMAKNIQYF

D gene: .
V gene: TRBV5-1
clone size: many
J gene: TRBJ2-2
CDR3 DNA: TGCGCCAGCAGCTTTCCAGGGCCCGGGGAGCTGTTTTTT
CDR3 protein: CASSFPGPGELFF

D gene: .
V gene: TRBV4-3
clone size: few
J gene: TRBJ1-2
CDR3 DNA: TGCGCCAGCAGCCAAGGAGGCAGGGAATCTAACTATGGCTACACCTTC
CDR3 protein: CASSQGGRESNYGYTF

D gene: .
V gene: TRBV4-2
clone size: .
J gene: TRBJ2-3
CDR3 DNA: TGTGCCAGCAGCCAAGTAATTGGCCGATCCACAGATACGCAGTATTTT
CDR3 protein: CASSQVIGRSTDTQYF

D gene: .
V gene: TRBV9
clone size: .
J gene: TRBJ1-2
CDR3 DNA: TGTGCCAGCAGCGTAGTAGGATTCGATCTAACCTTC
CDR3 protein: CASSVVGFDLTF

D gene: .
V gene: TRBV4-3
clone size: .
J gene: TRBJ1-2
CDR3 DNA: TGCGCCAGCAGCCAAGATGGGAGGGCGGCGTATGGCTACACCTTC
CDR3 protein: CASSQDGRAAYGYTF